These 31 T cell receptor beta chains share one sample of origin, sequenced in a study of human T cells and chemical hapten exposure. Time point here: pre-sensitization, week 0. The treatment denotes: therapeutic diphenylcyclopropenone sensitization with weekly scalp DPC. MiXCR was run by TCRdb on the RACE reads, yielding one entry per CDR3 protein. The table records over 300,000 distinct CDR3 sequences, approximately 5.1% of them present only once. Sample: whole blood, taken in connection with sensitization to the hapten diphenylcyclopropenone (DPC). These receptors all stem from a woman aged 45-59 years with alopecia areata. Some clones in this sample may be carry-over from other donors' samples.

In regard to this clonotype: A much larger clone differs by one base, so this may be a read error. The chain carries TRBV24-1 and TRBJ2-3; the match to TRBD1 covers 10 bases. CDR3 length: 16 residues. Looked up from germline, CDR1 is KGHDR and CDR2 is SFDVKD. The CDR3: CATSDPDRGRADTQNF. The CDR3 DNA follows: TGTGCCACCAGTGATCCCGACAGGGGGCGTGCAGATACGCAGAATTTT.

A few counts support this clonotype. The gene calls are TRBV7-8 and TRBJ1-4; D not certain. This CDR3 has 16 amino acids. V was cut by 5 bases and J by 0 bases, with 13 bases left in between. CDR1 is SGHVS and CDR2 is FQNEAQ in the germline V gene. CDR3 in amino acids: CASSAVRLATNEKLFF. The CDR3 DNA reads TGTGCCAGCAGCGCTGTCCGTCTTGCAACTAATGAAAAACTGTTTTTT.

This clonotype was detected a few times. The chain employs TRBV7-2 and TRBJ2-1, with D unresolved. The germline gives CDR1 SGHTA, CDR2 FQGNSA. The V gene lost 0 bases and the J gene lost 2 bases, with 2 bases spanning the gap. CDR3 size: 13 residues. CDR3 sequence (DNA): TGTGCCAGCAGCTTAGCAACCTACAATGAGCAGTTCTTC. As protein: CASSLATYNEQFF.

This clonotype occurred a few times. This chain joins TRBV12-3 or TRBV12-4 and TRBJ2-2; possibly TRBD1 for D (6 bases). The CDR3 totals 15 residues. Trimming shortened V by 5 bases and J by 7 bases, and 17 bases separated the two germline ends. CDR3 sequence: CASSPGHNLLGELFF. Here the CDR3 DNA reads TGTGCCAGCAGTCCGGGACACAACCTCCTCGGGGAGCTGTTTTTT.

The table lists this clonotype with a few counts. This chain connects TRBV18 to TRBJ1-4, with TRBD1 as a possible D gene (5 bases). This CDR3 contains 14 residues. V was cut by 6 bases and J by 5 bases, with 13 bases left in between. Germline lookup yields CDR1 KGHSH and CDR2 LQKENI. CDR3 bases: TGTGCCAGCTCTCCGACAGACGTAAATGAAAAACTGTTTTTT. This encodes CASSPTDVNEKLFF.

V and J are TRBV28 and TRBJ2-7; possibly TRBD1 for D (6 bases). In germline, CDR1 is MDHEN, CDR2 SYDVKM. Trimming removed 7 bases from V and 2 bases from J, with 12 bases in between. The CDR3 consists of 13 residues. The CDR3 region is CASTRDTTYEQYF. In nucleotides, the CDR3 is TGTGCCAGCACCAGGGACACTACCTACGAGCAGTACTTC.

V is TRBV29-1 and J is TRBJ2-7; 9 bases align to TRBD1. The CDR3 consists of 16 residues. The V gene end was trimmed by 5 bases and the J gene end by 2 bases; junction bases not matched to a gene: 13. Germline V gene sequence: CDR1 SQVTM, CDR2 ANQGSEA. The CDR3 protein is CSVNLPGQGPPYEQYF. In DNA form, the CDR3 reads TGCAGCGTTAACCTTCCGGGACAGGGCCCCCCCTACGAGCAGTACTTC.

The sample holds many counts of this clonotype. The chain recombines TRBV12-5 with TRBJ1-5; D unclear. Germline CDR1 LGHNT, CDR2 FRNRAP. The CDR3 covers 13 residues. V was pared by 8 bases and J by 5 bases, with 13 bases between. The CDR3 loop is CASLGASHQPQHF. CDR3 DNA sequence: TGTGCTAGTCTAGGTGCCAGTCATCAGCCCCAGCATTTT.

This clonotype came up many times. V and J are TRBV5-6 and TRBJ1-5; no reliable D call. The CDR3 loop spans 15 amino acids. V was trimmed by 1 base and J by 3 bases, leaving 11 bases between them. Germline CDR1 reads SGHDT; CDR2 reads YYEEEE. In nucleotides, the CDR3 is TGTGCCAGCAGCTTGAGACGGAGGGTCAATCAGCCCCAGCATTTT. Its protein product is CASSLRRRVNQPQHF.

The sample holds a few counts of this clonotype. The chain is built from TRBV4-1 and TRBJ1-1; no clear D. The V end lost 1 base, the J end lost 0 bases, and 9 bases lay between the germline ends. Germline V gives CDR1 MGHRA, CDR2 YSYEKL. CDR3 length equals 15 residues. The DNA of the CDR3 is TGCGCCAGCAGCCAAGCCTGGCAGATGAACACTGAAGCTTTCTTT. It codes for CASSQAWQMNTEAFF.

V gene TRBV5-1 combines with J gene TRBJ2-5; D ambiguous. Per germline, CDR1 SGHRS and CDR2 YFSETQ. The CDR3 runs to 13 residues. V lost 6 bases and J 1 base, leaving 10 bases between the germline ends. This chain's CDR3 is CASKAVPQETQYF. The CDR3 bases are TGCGCCAGCAAGGCGGTTCCCCAAGAGACCCAGTACTTC. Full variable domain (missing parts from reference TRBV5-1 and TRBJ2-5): KAGVTQTPRYLIKTRGQQVTLSCSPISGHRSVSWYQQTPGQGLQFLFEYFSETQRNKGNFPGRFSGRQFSNSRSEMNVSTLELGDSALYLCASKAVPQETQYFGPGTRLLVL.

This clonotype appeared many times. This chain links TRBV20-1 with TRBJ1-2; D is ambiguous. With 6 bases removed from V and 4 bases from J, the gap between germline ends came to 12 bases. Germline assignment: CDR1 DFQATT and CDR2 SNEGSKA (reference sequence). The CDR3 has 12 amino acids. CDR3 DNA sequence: TGCAGTGCCCCGCCTTTCTCCTATGGCTACACCTTC. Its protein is CSAPPFSYGYTF.

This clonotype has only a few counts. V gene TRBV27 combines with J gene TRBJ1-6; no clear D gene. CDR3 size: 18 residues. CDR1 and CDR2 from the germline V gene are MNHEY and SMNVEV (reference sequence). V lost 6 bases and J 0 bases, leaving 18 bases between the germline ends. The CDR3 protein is CASREKGLLSSYNSPLHF. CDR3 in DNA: TGTGCCAGCAGAGAAAAAGGACTCCTGAGCTCCTATAATTCACCCCTCCACTTT.

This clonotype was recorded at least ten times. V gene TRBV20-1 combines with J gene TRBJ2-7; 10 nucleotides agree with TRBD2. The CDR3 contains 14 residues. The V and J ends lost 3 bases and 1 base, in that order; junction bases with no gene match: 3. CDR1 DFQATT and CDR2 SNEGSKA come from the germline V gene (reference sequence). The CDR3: CSARTSGRSYEQYF. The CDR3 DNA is TGCAGTGCTAGGACTAGCGGGCGTTCCTACGAGCAGTACTTC.

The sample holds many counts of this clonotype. The CDR3 spells CASGFSGANVLTF. The CDR3 nucleotides read TGTGCTAGTGGTTTTTCTGGGGCCAACGTCCTGACTTTC. V gene TRBV12-5 combines with J gene TRBJ2-6; D is undetermined. Trimming removed 3 bases at V and 1 base at J, with 1 base between. Germline loops: CDR1 LGHNT, CDR2 FRNRAP. The CDR3 runs to 13 residues.

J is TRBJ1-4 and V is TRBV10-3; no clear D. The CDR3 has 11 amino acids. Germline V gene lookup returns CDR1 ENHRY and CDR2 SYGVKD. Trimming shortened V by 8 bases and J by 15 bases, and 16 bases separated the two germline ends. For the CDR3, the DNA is TGTGCCATCCGGAACGGGCAGCAGATGTTTTTT. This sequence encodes CAIRNGQQMFF.

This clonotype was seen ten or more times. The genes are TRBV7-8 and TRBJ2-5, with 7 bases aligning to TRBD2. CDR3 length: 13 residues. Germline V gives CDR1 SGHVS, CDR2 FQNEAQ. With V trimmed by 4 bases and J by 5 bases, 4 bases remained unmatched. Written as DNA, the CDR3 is TGTGCCAGCAGCTCCACCGGGAGGGAGACCCAGTACTTC. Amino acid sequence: CASSSTGRETQYF.

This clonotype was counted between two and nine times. The CDR3 nucleotides read TGTGCCAGCAGTTACTCCCGGGGCGCCGGGGAGCTGTTTTTT. Protein product: CASSYSRGAGELFF. This chain joins TRBV6-2 or TRBV6-3 and TRBJ2-2, with D possibly being TRBD1 or TRBD2 (5 bases each). Trimming took 0 bases from V and 6 from J, leaving 8 bases between them. Germline V CDR1 and CDR2: MNHEY, SVGEGT. This CDR3 region has 14 residues.

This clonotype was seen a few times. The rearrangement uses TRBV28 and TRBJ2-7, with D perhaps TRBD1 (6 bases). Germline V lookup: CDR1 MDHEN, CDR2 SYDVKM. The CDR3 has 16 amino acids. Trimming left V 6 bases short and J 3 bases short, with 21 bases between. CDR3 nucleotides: TGTGCCAGCAGGCGGTTGCCAGGGGCCTCTAGCTACGAGCAGTACTTC. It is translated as CASRRLPGASSYEQYF.

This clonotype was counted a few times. Written as DNA, the CDR3 is TGCGCCAGCAGTAGAGGGGGACTAGCGGGTTCCTACGAGCAGTACTTC. Its protein product is CASSRGGLAGSYEQYF. The chain recombines TRBV5-1 with TRBJ2-7, with 12 bases identical to TRBD2. Trimming at V came to 5 bases and at J to 1 base, leaving 7 bases not matched to a gene. The CDR3 is made up of 16 amino acids. Germline V lookup: CDR1 SGHRS, CDR2 YFSETQ. The whole variable domain, filled in from reference TRBV5-1 and TRBJ2-7, reads KAGVTQTPRYLIKTRGQQVTLSCSPISGHRSVSWYQQTPGQGLQFLFEYFSETQRNKGNFPGRFSGRQFSNSRSEMNVSTLELGDSALYLCASSRGGLAGSYEQYFGPGTRLTVT.

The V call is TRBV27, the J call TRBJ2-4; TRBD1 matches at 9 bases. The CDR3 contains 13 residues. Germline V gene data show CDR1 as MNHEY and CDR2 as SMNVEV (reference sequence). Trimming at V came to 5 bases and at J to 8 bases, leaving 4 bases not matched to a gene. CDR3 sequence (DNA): TGTGCCAGCAGTGGGGGACAGGGCGACATTCAGTACTTC. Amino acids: CASSGGQGDIQYF.

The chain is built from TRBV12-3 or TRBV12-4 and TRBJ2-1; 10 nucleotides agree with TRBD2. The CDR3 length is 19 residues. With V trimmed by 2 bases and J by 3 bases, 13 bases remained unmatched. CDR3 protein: CASSLSGLAGEGNYNEQFF. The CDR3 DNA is TGTGCCAGCAGTTTATCTGGCCTAGCGGGAGAGGGCAACTACAATGAGCAGTTCTTC.

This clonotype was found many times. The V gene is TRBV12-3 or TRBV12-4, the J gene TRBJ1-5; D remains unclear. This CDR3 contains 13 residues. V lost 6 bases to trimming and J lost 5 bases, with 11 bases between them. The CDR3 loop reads CASSPSRDQPQHF. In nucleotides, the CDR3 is TGTGCCAGCAGCCCGTCCCGAGATCAGCCCCAGCATTTT.

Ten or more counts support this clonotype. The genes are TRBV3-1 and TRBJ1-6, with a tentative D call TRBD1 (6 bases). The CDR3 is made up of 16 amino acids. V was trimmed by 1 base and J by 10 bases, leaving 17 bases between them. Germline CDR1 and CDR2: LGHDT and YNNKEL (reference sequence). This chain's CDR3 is CASSQGLSATGSPLHF. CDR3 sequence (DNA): TGTGCCAGCAGCCAAGGGCTGTCCGCGACAGGCTCACCCCTCCACTTT.

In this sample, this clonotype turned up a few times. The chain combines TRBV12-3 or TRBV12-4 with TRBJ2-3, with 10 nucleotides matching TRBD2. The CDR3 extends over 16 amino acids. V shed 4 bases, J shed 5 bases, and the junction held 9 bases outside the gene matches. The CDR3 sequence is CASSSSSGGSKDTQYF. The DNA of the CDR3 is TGTGCCAGCAGTTCGTCTAGCGGGGGTTCCAAAGATACGCAGTATTTT.

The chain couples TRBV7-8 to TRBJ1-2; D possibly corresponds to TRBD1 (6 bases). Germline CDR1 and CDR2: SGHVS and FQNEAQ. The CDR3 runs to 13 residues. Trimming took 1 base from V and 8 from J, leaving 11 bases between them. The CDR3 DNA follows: TGTGCCAGCAGCTTAGGGACAGAGCAAGGCTACACCTTC. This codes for CASSLGTEQGYTF.

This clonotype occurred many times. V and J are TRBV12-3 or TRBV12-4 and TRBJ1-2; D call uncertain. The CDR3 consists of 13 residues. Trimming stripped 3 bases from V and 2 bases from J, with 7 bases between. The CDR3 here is CASSFRENYGYTF. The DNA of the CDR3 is TGTGCCAGCAGTTTCAGAGAGAACTATGGCTACACCTTC.

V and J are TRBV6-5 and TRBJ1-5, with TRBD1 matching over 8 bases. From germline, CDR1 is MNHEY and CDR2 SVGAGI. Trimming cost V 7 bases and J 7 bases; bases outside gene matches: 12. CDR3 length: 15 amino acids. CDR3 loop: CASTLTGAEGQPQHF. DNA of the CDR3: TGTGCCAGCACCCTGACAGGGGCCGAGGGCCAGCCCCAGCATTTT.

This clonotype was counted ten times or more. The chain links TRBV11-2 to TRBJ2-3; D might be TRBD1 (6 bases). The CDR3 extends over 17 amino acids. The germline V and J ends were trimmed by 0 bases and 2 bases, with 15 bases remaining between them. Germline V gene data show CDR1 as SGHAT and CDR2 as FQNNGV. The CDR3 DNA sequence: TGTGCCAGCAGCTTAGAATCTGGACAGAGCTTCACAGATACGCAGTATTTT. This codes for CASSLESGQSFTDTQYF.

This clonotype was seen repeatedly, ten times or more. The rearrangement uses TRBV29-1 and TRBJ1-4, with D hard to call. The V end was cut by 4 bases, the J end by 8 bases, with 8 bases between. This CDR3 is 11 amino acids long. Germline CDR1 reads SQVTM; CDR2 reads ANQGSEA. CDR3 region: CSVGSGEKLFF. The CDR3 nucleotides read TGCAGCGTTGGCAGTGGGGAAAAACTGTTTTTT. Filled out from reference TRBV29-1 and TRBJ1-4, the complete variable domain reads SAVISQKPSRDICQRGTSLTIQCQVDSQVTMMFWYRQQPGQSLTLIATANQGSEATYESGFVIDKFPISRPNLTFSTLTVSNMSPEDSSIYLCSVGSGEKLFFGSGTQLSVL.

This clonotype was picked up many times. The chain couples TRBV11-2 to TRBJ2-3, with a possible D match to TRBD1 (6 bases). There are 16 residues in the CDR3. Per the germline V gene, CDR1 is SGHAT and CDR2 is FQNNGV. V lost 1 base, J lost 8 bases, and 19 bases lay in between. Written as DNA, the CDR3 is TGTGCCAGCAGCTTAGTGGCCAGGGGCGCGAAGGGTACGCAGTATTTT. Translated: CASSLVARGAKGTQYF.